The sequence of this T cell receptor beta chain was determined in a study of T cells in narcolepsy. Study-wide results and limits: Autoreactive HCRT-specific and TRIB2-specific clonotypes were marked in same-patient CSF-versus-blood CD4+ comparisons. Blood of same and different patients, but not healthy controls, reportedly held recurring autoreactive clonotypes.

The V gene's germline CDR1 is LNHDA and CDR2 SQIVND (reference sequence). The CDR3 is made up of 15 amino acids. The junction had 5 bases not matched to a gene; V was cut back by 3 bases and J by 6 bases. Concerning this clone itself: No antigen is known for it.

Generated by immunoSEQ multiplex PCR, the TCRdb table keeps only in-frame clones and is missing some. The data show about 30,000 clones, with about four fifths seen just once and approximately 0.66% held by the top ten. This sequence originates from a human donor in good health. The sequencing input was memory (CD45RA-) CD4+ T cells from blood. This chain uses TRBV19 with TRBJ2-4, with 10 positions matching TRBD2. The CDR3 region has the DNA TGTGCCAGTAGTATGGAGCGGGGGGGCCCAAACATTCAGTACTTC. It yields the protein CASSMERGGPNIQYF.